Listed below are T cell receptor beta chains from one sample, sequenced in a study of blood T cells in healthy people across ages. MiXCR, run by TCRdb on the 5' RACE reads, gives a single entry per CDR3 protein. Of about 1.4 million distinct CDR3 sequences listed, approximately 59% are singletons. The sequencing input was blood. The receptors come from a man aged 18-30 years in good health. Each CDR3 is given with its conserved first and last residue. D genes are given only for firm matches. Where a row states a size, it is once, few, many or the class of an expanded clone; other rows omit it.

J gene,V gene,clone size,D gene,CDR3 protein
TRBJ2-7,TRBV2,once,TRBD1,CASSADRARFSYEQYF
TRBJ1-5,TRBV5-5,NA,TRBD1,CASSSDQGVSGNSNQPQHF
TRBJ2-7,TRBV6-6,NA,TRBD2,CASSYRVTASGSYEQYF
TRBJ2-7,TRBV20-1,NA,TRBD2,CSASDVSSGISYEQYF
TRBJ2-7,TRBV6-4,few,TRBD1,CASSREGTGQFYEQYF
TRBJ2-5,TRBV7-9,NA,NA,CASSLKGVEETQYF
TRBJ2-7,TRBV6-5,once,NA,CASSYSPASYEQYF
TRBJ2-7,TRBV29-1,few,TRBD1,CSVGWDRGNEQYF
TRBJ2-7,TRBV18,NA,NA,CASSPQQSYEQYF
TRBJ2-1,TRBV15,few,NA,CATSSSGANEQFF
TRBJ1-2,TRBV29-1,NA,NA,CSVPGRSYGYTF
TRBJ1-2,TRBV7-6,NA,NA,CASSPQGGTYGYTF
TRBJ2-1,TRBV9,few,TRBD2,CASSVDSGSFNEQFF
TRBJ2-1,TRBV29-1,NA,TRBD1,CSADGQGLDEQFF
NA,TRBV10-3,few,NA,CATKKEYEQYF
TRBJ1-4,TRBV29-1,NA,NA,CSVAAGLNEKLFF
TRBJ1-5,TRBV27,NA,NA,CASSFGFSNQPQHF
TRBJ2-5,TRBV11-2,NA,NA,CASSLDLTETQYF
TRBJ2-1,TRBV7-7,NA,NA,CASSPTHRSPDNEQFF
TRBJ2-7,TRBV5-1,NA,NA,CASSLESGVGSYEQYF
TRBJ2-3,TRBV7-9,NA,NA,CASRFGAITQYF
TRBJ2-7,TRBV12-3/TRBV12-4,NA,NA,CASSEQGPEQYF
TRBJ2-1,TRBV20-1,NA,TRBD1,CSAPGQAVGEQFF
TRBJ2-7,TRBV4-2,NA,NA,CASSQSEGRNEQYF
NA,TRBV6-5,NA,NA,CASSSGYAGETQYF
TRBJ2-1,TRBV7-9,NA,TRBD2,CASPGEGDNSRNEQFF
TRBJ2-1,TRBV15,few,NA,CATLGERHNEQFF
TRBJ2-7,TRBV7-9,NA,TRBD1,CASSLGGQGTEQYF
TRBJ1-6,TRBV20-1,NA,NA,CSVEGRGSPLHF
TRBJ1-4,TRBV4-2,NA,TRBD1,CASSRETTGRGEKLFF
TRBJ2-5,TRBV7-2,NA,TRBD2,CASSLAGLAEETQYF
TRBJ2-1,TRBV4-1,few,NA,CASSQDAGHIPFF
TRBJ2-7,TRBV5-5,few,NA,CASSLEGTASLYEQYF
NA,TRBV4-1,few,NA,CASSQQGAGETYEQYF
TRBJ1-4,TRBV13,few,NA,CASSEEGEKLFF
TRBJ1-4,TRBV7-9,NA,TRBD1,CASSLVGTENEKLFF
TRBJ1-1,TRBV12-3/TRBV12-4,many,NA,CASSFRGTEAFF
TRBJ1-5,TRBV20-1,NA,NA,CSARRGSDNQPQHF
TRBJ2-7,TRBV28,NA,NA,CASRISTGSVSYEQYF